Below, 6 T cell receptor beta chains from the same sample are listed, as sequenced in a study of T cell responses to AZD1222 COVID-19 vaccine. Clones were sequenced by immunoSEQ multiplex PCR, and TCRdb holds only the in-frame ones, with some missing. The table lists about 140,000 clones, 75% to 95% of them singletons, with about 3% in the top ten. This sample comprised peripheral blood, obtained on day 0 of AZD1222 vaccination. The source is an adult in good health.

V gene TRBV2 combines with J gene TRBJ1-5; no reliable D call. The CDR3 covers 14 residues. Trimming removed 0 bases at V and 5 bases at J, with 8 bases between. Germline CDR1 and CDR2: SNHLY and FYNNEI. Here the CDR3 DNA reads TGTGCCAGCAGTGAAGCTCCGAATTATCAGCCCCAGCATTTT. Its translation: CASSEAPNYQPQHF.

V gene TRBV27 combines with J gene TRBJ1-1, with D perhaps TRBD1 (5 bases). Trimming shortened V by 3 bases and J by 3 bases, and 17 bases separated the two germline ends. This CDR3 is built from 16 residues. The germline CDR1 and CDR2 sequences are MNHEY and SMNVEV (reference sequence). CDR3 sequence (DNA): TGTGCCAGCAGTTTCCGACTTGGGGGGGACGACACTGAAGCTTTCTTT. It translates to CASSFRLGGDDTEAFF.

This chain uses TRBV25-1 with TRBJ1-2, with D uncertain. Per the germline V gene, CDR1 is MGHDK and CDR2 is SYGVNS. The CDR3 covers 13 residues. V dropped 3 bases and J dropped 4 bases, with 9 bases sitting between them. The CDR3 sequence: CASSDPATYGYTF. The DNA for the CDR3 is TGTGCCAGCAGTGACCCAGCCACCTATGGCTACACCTTC.

V gene TRBV7-8 combines with J gene TRBJ2-7; 7 bases map to TRBD2. The CDR3 extends over 13 amino acids. Germline loops: CDR1 SGHVS, CDR2 FQNEAQ. V was pared by 5 bases and J by 4 bases, with 5 bases of the junction left unmatched. Written as DNA, the CDR3 is TGTGCCAGCAGCATCCAAGCGGGGTACGAGCAGTACTTC. Translating gives CASSIQAGYEQYF.

V and J are TRBV6-5 and TRBJ1-2; D is unresolved. The V gene lost 6 bases and the J gene lost 2 bases, with 10 bases spanning the gap. From germline, CDR1 is MNHEY and CDR2 SVGAGI. The CDR3 is 13 residues long. CDR3 sequence: CASSKDENYGYTF. The CDR3, as DNA: TGTGCCAGCAGCAAGGACGAAAACTATGGCTACACCTTC.

The chain links TRBV3-1 (or the pseudogene TRBV3-2) to TRBJ2-1; D is unclear. V was cut by 0 bases and J by 1 base, with 7 bases left in between. The CDR3 consists of 15 residues. The germline gives CDR1 LGHDT, CDR2 YNNKEL (reference sequence). CDR3 region: CASSQDPGSYNEQFF. As DNA, the CDR3 is TGTGCCAGCAGCCAAGACCCGGGTTCCTACAATGAGCAGTTCTTC.